What follows are 13 T cell receptor beta chains derived from one specimen sequenced in a study of vaccination and CD4 T cells after COVID-19. The Oncomine TCR Beta short-read assay generated sequence data from the DNA of cultured CD4+ T cells. MiXCR was run by TCRdb on the PCR reads, yielding one entry per CDR3 protein. The sample lists 25,000 or so distinct CDR3 sequences, more than 35% occurring once. The treatment: roughly nine-day PBMC culture with coronavirus spike peptide pools or control peptides (ViraFEST assay). These TCRs are of unknown antigen specificity. The sample was CD4+ T cells from blood, cultured in vitro. Receptors were obtained from a human donor who had recovered from COVID-19.

This clonotype was counted a few times. The CDR3, as DNA: TGCAGTGCAATCCCAAGCGGGGGGGCGACGGAAGAGACCCAGTACTTC. Translation gives CSAIPSGGATEETQYF. The chain uses TRBV20-1 and TRBJ2-5; TRBD2 matches 10 bases. V was pared by 6 bases and J by 3 bases, with 13 bases of the junction left unmatched. CDR1 is DFQATT and CDR2 is SNEGSKA in the germline V gene (reference sequence). The length of the CDR3 is 16 residues.

This clonotype was detected only a few times. The rearrangement links TRBV27 to TRBJ2-6; D is perhaps TRBD2 (5 bases). The V gene's germline CDR1 is MNHEY and CDR2 SMNVEV (reference sequence). The CDR3 has 16 amino acids. With 1 base removed from V and 4 bases from J, the gap between germline ends came to 11 bases. DNA of the CDR3: TGTGCCAGCAGTTTATACGGACGAGGGGGGGCCAACGTCCTGACTTTC. Protein sequence: CASSLYGRGGANVLTF.

This clonotype turned up a few times. The chain couples TRBV20-1 to TRBJ2-5; D is unresolved. The length of the CDR3 is 14 residues. CDR1 is DFQATT, CDR2 SNEGSKA, per germline (reference sequence). The germline V and J ends were trimmed by 1 base and 4 bases, with 13 bases remaining between them. The DNA for the CDR3 is TGCAGTGCTAGAGCGCGGTGGGTTGTAGAGACCCAGTACTTC. Protein product: CSARARWVVETQYF.

The chain couples TRBV7-2 to TRBJ1-2; D perhaps matches TRBD1 (5 bases). Trimming took 4 bases from V and 8 from J, leaving 14 bases between them. The CDR3 length is 13 residues. Germline CDR1 SGHTA, CDR2 FQGNSA. The CDR3 sequence is CASSSSGPGGYTF. Written as DNA, the CDR3 is TGTGCCAGCAGCTCCTCGGGACCGGGGGGCTACACCTTC. The entire variable domain, with the rest obtained from reference TRBV7-2 and TRBJ1-2, is as follows: GAGVSQSPSNKVTEKGKDVELRCDPISGHTALYWYRQSLGQGLEFLIYFQGNSAPDKSGLPSDRFSAERTGGSVSTLTIQRTQQEDSAVYLCASSSSGPGGYTFGSGTRLTVV.

There are a few counts of this clonotype. V and J are TRBV20-1 and TRBJ2-6, with a tentative D call TRBD2 (5 bases). This CDR3 spans 17 amino acids. V was clipped by 0 bases and J by 4 bases, with 16 bases between them. CDR1 is DFQATT and CDR2 is SNEGSKA in the germline V gene (reference sequence). The CDR3 DNA reads TGCAGTGCTAGAGAGAACCGGGGTGGACGAGGGGCCAACGTCCTGACTTTC. This codes for CSARENRGGRGANVLTF.

This clonotype was detected a few times. The J gene is TRBJ1-2, the V gene TRBV19; the D gene is possibly TRBD1 (6 bases). Per the germline V gene, CDR1 is LNHDA and CDR2 is SQIVND (reference sequence). The CDR3 length is 18 residues. The V end was cut by 6 bases, the J end by 3 bases, with 26 bases between. In DNA form, the CDR3 reads TGTGCCAGTAGCCACAACGGAGGGGGTCTCAGTCGGTACTATGGCTACACCTTC. Its protein is CASSHNGGGLSRYYGYTF.

This chain connects TRBV6-1 to TRBJ2-2; D perhaps matches TRBD1 (5 bases). This CDR3 region has 15 residues. From germline, CDR1 is MNHNS and CDR2 SASEGT. V lost 7 bases to trimming and J lost 1 base, with 13 bases between them. The CDR3 spells CASTRQLRNTGELFF. CDR3 coding DNA: TGTGCCAGCACCAGACAGCTTCGGAACACCGGGGAGCTGTTTTTT.

V is TRBV7-2 and J is TRBJ2-5; D possibly corresponds to TRBD2 (7 bases). From germline, CDR1 is SGHTA and CDR2 FQGNSA. The CDR3 consists of 14 residues. Trimming took 4 bases from V and 9 from J, leaving 18 bases between them. CDR3 protein: CASSSGGLAVAQYF. DNA for the CDR3: TGTGCCAGCAGCTCCGGGGGGCTAGCCGTGGCCCAGTACTTC.

The V gene is TRBV27, the J gene TRBJ2-3; D might be TRBD2 (6 bases). Trimming pared 8 bases from V and 2 bases from J, leaving 11 bases between. This CDR3 region has 13 residues. Germline lookup yields CDR1 MNHEY and CDR2 SMNVEV (reference sequence). CDR3 in DNA: TGTGCCAGCGGCAGGGAGGACACAGATACGCAGTATTTT. This encodes CASGREDTDTQYF.

V gene TRBV5-1 combines with J gene TRBJ1-2, with TRBD1 matching over 10 bases. Germline CDR1 SGHRS, CDR2 YFSETQ. The CDR3 consists of 14 residues. Germline trimming cut 3 bases from V and 6 bases from J; bases unmatched to any gene: 5. CDR3 protein: CASSSPGQGHGYTF. The CDR3 coding sequence is TGCGCCAGCAGCTCCCCGGGACAGGGGCATGGCTACACCTTC.

This clonotype has just one count. The chain carries TRBV6-1 and TRBJ2-1, with D possibly being TRBD2 (5 bases). CDR3 length: 14 amino acids. The ends were cut back, 4 bases at V and 9 bases at J, with 16 bases in the middle. Looked up from germline, CDR1 is MNHNS and CDR2 is SASEGT. CDR3 loop: CASSVDFSPPEQFF. The CDR3 DNA reads as TGTGCCAGCAGTGTGGACTTCTCACCCCCTGAGCAGTTCTTC.

This clonotype was seen a few times. This chain joins TRBV2 and TRBJ1-5; 9 positions match TRBD1. Unmatched junction bases numbered 5, after V lost 5 bases and J lost 6 bases. This CDR3 comprises 14 residues. Germline V CDR1 and CDR2: SNHLY, FYNNEI. The CDR3 DNA reads TGTGCCAGCAGTTTCTGGGACAGGGCTCAGCCCCAGCATTTT. Protein sequence: CASSFWDRAQPQHF.

The chain carries TRBV18 and TRBJ1-1, with TRBD1 as a possible D gene (5 bases). The CDR3 spans 14 residues. Germline CDR1 and CDR2: KGHSH and LQKENI. V lost 4 bases and J lost 6, with 15 bases in between. CDR3: CASSLTTQGAEAFF. The CDR3 DNA reads as TGTGCCAGCTCACTAACCACGCAGGGTGCTGAAGCTTTCTTT.